The 7 T cell receptor beta chains presented below share a single source sample, sequenced in a study of post-analysis software for immune sequencing data. Study outcomes and limitations: The five TRBV segments detected at higher frequency in patients than in controls included TRBV5-6, TRBV5-1 and TRBV20-1.

Antigens of these TCRs are unknown. Unique molecular identifiers featured in each of the TCR beta cDNA libraries. TCRdb reanalysed the PCR reads using MiXCR and keeps one entry per CDR3 protein. The sample lists just over 250,000 distinct CDR3 sequences; 36% were seen once. Material for sequencing was blood. The receptors originated from a girl aged 10-17 years with multiple sclerosis.

A word on this clonotype: A single base separates this from a much larger clone, so it may be a read error. The CDR3 DNA reads TGCAATGCTGCTACAGGGGTAGAGACCCAGTACTTC. Its protein product is CNAATGVETQYF. J is TRBJ2-5 and V is TRBV20-1; 7 nucleotides line up with TRBD1. This CDR3 is built from 12 residues. Germline CDR1 and CDR2: DFQATT and SNEGSKA (reference sequence).

This clonotype was seen many times. The chain links TRBV11-2 to TRBJ2-1; TRBD1 or TRBD2 may be the D gene (5 bases each). The CDR3 is made up of 11 amino acids. Per the germline V gene, CDR1 is SGHAT and CDR2 is FQNNGV. V lost 6 bases and J 10 bases, leaving 10 bases between the germline ends. The CDR3 DNA reads TGTGCCAGCAGTCGGGGCGGGGAGCAGTTCTTC. Its protein is CASSRGGEQFF.

The sample holds many counts of this clonotype. This chain connects TRBV7-2 to TRBJ2-1, with D possibly TRBD2 on 5 matching bases. Between the trimmed V and J ends, which lost 4 bases and 8 bases, there was a span of 15 bases. Looked up from germline, CDR1 is SGHTA and CDR2 is FQGNSA. The CDR3 is 14 amino acids. The CDR3 DNA reads TGTGCCAGCAGCTCGGACTCAGCCAGCGATGAGCAGTTCTTC. Translation gives CASSSDSASDEQFF.

This chain joins TRBV5-1 and TRBJ2-7, with D possibly called TRBD1 or TRBD2 (5 bases each). The germline V gene encodes CDR1 SGHRS and CDR2 YFSETQ. The CDR3 has 18 amino acids. V was clipped by 2 bases and J by 3 bases, with 24 bases between them. The CDR3 DNA reads as TGCGCCAGCAGCTTAACCCAGACCGGGACGGCCTTTCTCTACGAGCAGTACTTC. This sequence encodes CASSLTQTGTAFLYEQYF.

This chain links TRBV5-1 with TRBJ1-2, with D maybe TRBD1 (5 bases). CDR3 size: 14 residues. Germline V gene lookup returns CDR1 SGHRS and CDR2 YFSETQ. Trimming removed 1 base at V and 10 bases at J, with 17 bases between. CDR3 nucleotides: TGCGCCAGCAGCTTGCCTGGGGCGGACCGTGACTACACCTTC. Translation: CASSLPGADRDYTF.

In its sample, this clonotype was seen once. One base away lies a much larger clone, so this may be a sequencing read error. V gene TRBV14 combines with J gene TRBJ2-1; D not resolved. Germline loops: CDR1 SGHDN, CDR2 FVKESK. This CDR3 has 14 amino acids. CDR3 sequence: CATKPTASYIEQFF. In nucleotides, the CDR3 is TGTGCCACCAAGCCTACGGCCTCCTACATTGAGCAGTTCTTC. The full variable domain, rest sourced from reference TRBV14 and TRBJ2-1, is EAGVTQFPSHSVIEKGQTVTLRCDPISGHDNLYWYRRVMGKEIKFLLHFVKESKQDESGMPNNRFLAERTGGTYSTLKVQPAELEDSGVYFCATKPTASYIEQFFGPGTRLTVL.

Concerning this clonotype: This may come from a read error, since a much larger clone is one base off. The rearrangement uses TRBV20-1 and TRBJ1-2; 7 nucleotides line up with TRBD1. Trimming at V came to 5 bases and at J to 11 bases, leaving 8 bases not matched to a gene. The CDR3 spans 11 residues. Per germline, CDR1 DFQATT and CDR2 SNEGSKA (reference sequence). CDR3 in amino acids: CSAGLDRVYTF. Here the CDR3 DNA reads TGCAGTGCTGGGCTCGACAGGGTATACACCTTC.